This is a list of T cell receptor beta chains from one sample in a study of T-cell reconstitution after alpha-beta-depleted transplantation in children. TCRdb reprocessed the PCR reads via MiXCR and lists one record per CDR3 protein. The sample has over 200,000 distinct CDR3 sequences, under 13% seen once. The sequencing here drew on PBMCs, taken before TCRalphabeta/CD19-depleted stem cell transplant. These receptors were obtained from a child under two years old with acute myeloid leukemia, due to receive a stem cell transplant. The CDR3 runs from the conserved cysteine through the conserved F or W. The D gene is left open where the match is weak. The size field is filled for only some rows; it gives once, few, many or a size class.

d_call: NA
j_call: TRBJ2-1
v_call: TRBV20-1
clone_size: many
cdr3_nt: TGCAGTGCTAGTGACTTTACGGGAGTCTGGAATGAGCAGTTCTTC
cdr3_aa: CSASDFTGVWNEQFF

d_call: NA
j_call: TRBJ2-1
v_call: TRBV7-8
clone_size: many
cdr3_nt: TGTGCCAGCAGCTTTGGGCAGACCCACAATGAGCAGTTCTTC
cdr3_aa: CASSFGQTHNEQFF

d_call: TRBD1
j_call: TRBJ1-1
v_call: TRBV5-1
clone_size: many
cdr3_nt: TGCGCCAGCAGCTTATTACAGGGGAGCACCCAAGCTTTCTTT
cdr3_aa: CASSLLQGSTQAFF

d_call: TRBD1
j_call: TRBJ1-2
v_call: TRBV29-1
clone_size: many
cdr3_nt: TGCAGCGTTGAGGTCGGCGGGGACAGGGGCGGCTACACCTTC
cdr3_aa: CSVEVGGDRGGYTF

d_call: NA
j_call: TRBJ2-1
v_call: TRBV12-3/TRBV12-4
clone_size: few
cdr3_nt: TGTGCCAGCAGTAGGGCGCGGGGGCGGAATGAGCAGTTCTTC
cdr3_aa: CASSRARGRNEQFF

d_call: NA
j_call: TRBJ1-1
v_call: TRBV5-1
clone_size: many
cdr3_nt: TGCGCCAGCAGCTCGAGGGCCGACACTGAAGCTTTCTTT
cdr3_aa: CASSSRADTEAFF

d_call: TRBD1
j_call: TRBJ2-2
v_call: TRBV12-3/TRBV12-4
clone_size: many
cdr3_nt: TGTGCCACGAACAGGGGTGCCGGGGAGCTGTTTTTT
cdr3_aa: CATNRGAGELFF

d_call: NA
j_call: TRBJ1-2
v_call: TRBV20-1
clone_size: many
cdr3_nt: TGCAGTGCGCACAGGGAATATGGCTACACCTTC
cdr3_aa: CSAHREYGYTF

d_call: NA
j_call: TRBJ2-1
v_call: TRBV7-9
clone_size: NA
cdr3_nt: TGTGCCAGCAGCTTAATGGAGCGGCTAGCCGGTGAGCAGTTCTTC
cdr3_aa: CASSLMERLAGEQFF

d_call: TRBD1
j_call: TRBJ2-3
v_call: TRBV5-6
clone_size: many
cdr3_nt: TGTGCCAGCAGCTTAGGCAGGGGGCTAACAGATACGCAGTATTTT
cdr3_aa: CASSLGRGLTDTQYF

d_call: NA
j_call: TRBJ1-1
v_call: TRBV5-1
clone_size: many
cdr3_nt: TGCGCCAGCAGCTTGGTTAGAGGGGAGACTGAAGCTTTCTTT
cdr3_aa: CASSLVRGETEAFF

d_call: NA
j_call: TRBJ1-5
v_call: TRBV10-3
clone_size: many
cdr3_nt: TGTGCCATCAGTGACAGGGGCAATCAGCCCCAGCATTTT
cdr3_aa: CAISDRGNQPQHF

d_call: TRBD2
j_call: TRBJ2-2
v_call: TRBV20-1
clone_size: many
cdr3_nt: TGCAGTGCTCGCCGCAGGTATAGCGGGATGGGCACCGGGGAGCTGTTTTTT
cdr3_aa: CSARRRYSGMGTGELFF

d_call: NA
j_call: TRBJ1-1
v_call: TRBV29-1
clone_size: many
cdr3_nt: TGCAGCGTCCGAAAATGGCAGGGCACTGAAGCTTTCTTT
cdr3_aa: CSVRKWQGTEAFF

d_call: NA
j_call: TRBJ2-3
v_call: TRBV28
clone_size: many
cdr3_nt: TGTGCCAGCAGTTTATGGGGAGCCCCTGCAGATACGCAGTATTTT
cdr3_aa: CASSLWGAPADTQYF

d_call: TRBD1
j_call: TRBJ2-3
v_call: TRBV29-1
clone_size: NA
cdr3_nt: TGCAGCGGACAGGGGGCAACAGATACGCAGTATTTT
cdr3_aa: CSGQGATDTQYF